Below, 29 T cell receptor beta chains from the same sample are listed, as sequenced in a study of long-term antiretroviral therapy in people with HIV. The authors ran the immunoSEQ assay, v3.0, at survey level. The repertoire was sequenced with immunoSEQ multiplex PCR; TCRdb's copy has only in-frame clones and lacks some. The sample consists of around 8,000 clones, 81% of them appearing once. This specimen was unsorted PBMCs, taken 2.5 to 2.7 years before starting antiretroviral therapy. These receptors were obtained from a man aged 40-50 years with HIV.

CDR3 nucleotides: TGTGCCAGCAGGCGTCGTGGGGGAGCGAACACCGGGGAGCTGTTTTTT. This codes for CASRRRGGANTGELFF. The chain couples TRBV5-4 to TRBJ2-2, with D perhaps assigned TRBD1 or TRBD2 (5 bases each). This CDR3 region has 16 residues. Looked up from germline, CDR1 is SGHNT and CDR2 is YYREEE (reference sequence). V was shortened by 5 bases and J by 0 bases, with 14 bases between the two germline ends.

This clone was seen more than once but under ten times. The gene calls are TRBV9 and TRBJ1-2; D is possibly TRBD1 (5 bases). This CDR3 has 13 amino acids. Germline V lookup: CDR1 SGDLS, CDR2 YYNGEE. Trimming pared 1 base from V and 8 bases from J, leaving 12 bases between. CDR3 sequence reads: CASSVSQGWGYTF. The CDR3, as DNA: TGTGCCAGCAGCGTAAGCCAGGGTTGGGGCTACACCTTC.

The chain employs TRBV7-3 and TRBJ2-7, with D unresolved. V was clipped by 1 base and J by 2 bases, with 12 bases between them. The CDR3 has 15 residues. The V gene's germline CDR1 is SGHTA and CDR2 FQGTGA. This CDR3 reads CASSLKTGGTYEQYF. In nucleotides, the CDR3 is TGTGCCAGCAGCTTAAAAACTGGTGGAACCTACGAGCAGTACTTC. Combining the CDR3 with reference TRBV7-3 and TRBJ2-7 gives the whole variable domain GAGVSQTPSNKVTEKGKYVELRCDPISGHTALYWYRQSLGQGPEFLIYFQGTGAADDSGLPNDRFFAVRPEGSVSTLKIQRTERGDSAVYLCASSLKTGGTYEQYFGPGTRLTVT.

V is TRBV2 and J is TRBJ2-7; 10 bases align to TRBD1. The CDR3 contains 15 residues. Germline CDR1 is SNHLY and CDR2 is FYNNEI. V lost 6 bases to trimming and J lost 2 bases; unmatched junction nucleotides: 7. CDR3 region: CASSHRDRGAYEQYF. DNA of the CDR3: TGTGCCAGCAGCCACCGGGACAGGGGTGCCTACGAGCAGTACTTC. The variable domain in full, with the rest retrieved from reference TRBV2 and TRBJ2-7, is EPEVTQTPSHQVTQMGQEVILRCVPISNHLYFYWYRQILGQKVEFLVSFYNNEISEKSEIFDDQFSVERPDGSNFTLKIRSTKLEDSAMYFCASSHRDRGAYEQYFGPGTRLTVT.

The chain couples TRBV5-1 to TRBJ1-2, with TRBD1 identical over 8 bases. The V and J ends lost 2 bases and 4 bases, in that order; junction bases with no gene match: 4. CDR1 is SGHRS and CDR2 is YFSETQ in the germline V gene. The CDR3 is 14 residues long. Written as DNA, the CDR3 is TGCGCCAGCAGCTTAACCGGGACAGGCTATGGCTACACCTTC. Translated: CASSLTGTGYGYTF.

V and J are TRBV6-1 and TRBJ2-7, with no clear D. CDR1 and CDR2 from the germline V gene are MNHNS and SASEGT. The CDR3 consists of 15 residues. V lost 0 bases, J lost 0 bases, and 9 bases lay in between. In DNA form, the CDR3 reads TGTGCCAGCAGTGAAGCGTCACAGTCCTCCTACGAGCAGTACTTC. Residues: CASSEASQSSYEQYF.

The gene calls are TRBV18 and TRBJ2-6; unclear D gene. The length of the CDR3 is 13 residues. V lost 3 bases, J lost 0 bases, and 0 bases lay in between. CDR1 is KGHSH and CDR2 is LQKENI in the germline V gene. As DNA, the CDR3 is TGTGCCAGCTCACCCTCTGGGGCCAACGTCCTGACTTTC. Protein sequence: CASSPSGANVLTF. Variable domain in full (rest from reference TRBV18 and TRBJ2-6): NAGVMQNPRHLVRRRGQEARLRCSPMKGHSHVYWYRQLPEEGLKFMVYLQKENIIDESGMPKERFSAEFPKEGPSILRIQQVVRGDSAAYFCASSPSGANVLTFGAGSRLTVL.

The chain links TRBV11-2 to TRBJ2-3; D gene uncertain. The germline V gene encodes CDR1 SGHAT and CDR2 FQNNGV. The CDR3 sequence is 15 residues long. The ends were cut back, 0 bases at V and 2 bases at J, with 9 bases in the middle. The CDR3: CASSLDLAYTDTQYF. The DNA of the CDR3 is TGTGCCAGCAGCTTAGATTTGGCCTACACAGATACGCAGTATTTT.

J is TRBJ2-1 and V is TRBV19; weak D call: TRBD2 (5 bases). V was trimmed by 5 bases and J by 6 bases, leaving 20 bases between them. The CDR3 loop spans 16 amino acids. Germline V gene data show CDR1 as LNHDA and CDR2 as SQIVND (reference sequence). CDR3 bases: TGTGCCAGTAGTGGTGAAGGAGGTCCGGGTCTCAATGAGCAGTTCTTC. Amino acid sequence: CASSGEGGPGLNEQFF.

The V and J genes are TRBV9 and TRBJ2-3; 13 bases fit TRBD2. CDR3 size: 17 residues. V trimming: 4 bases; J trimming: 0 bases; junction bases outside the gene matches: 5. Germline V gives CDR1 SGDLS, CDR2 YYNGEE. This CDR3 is CASSWTSGGPSTDTQYF. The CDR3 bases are TGTGCCAGCAGCTGGACTAGCGGGGGTCCTAGCACAGATACGCAGTATTTT.

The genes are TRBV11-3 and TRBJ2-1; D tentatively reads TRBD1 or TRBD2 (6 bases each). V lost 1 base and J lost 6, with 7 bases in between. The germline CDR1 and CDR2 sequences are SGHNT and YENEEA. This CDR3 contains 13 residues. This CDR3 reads CASSLAGANEQFF. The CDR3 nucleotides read TGTGCCAGCAGCTTAGCGGGGGCCAATGAGCAGTTCTTC.

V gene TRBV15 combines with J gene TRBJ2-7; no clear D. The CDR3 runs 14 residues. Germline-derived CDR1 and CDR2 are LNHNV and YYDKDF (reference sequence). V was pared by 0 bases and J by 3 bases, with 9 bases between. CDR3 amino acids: CATSRDRRNYEQYF. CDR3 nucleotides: TGTGCCACCAGCAGAGACAGGCGAAACTACGAGCAGTACTTC. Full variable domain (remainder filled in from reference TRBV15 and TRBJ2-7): DAMVIQNPRYQVTQFGKPVTLSCSQTLNHNVMYWYQQKSSQAPKLLFHYYDKDFNNEADTPDNFQSRRPNTSFCFLDIRSPGLGDTAMYLCATSRDRRNYEQYFGPGTRLTVT.

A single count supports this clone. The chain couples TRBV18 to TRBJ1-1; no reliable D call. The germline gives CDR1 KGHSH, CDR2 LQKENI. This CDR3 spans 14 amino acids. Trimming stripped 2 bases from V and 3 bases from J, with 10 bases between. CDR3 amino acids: CASSPSGSDTEAFF. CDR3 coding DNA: TGTGCCAGCTCACCATCGGGGTCTGACACTGAAGCTTTCTTT.

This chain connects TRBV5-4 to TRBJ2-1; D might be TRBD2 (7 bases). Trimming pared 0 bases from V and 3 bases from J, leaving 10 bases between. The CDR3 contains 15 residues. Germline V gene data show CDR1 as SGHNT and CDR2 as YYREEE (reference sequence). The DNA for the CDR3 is TGTGCCAGCAGCTTGGGCGGGGGACACTACAATGAGCAGTTCTTC. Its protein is CASSLGGGHYNEQFF.

Here the CDR3 DNA reads TGCAGTGCTACCTTTGGGGGGGAGCTGTTTTTT. It translates to CSATFGGELFF. V and J are TRBV20-1 and TRBJ2-2; D unclear. CDR1 is DFQATT, CDR2 SNEGSKA, per germline (reference sequence). The V gene lost 4 bases and the J gene lost 8 bases, with 8 bases spanning the gap. The CDR3 has 11 residues.

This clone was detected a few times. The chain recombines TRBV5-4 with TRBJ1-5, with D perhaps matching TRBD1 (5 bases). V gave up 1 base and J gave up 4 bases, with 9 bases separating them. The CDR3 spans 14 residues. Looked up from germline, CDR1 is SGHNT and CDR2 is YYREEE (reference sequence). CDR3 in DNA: TGTGCCAGCAGCTTGTTCGGGGGTAATCAGCCCCAGCATTTT. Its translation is CASSLFGGNQPQHF.

The CDR3 nucleotides read TGTGCCAGCAGTGATTTTTGGGGATCACCCCTCCACTTT. The encoded protein is CASSDFWGSPLHF. The chain links TRBV6-1 to TRBJ1-6; no firm D call. Germline V CDR1 and CDR2: MNHNS, SASEGT. The CDR3 has 13 amino acids. Trimming removed 3 bases at V and 10 bases at J, with 10 bases between.

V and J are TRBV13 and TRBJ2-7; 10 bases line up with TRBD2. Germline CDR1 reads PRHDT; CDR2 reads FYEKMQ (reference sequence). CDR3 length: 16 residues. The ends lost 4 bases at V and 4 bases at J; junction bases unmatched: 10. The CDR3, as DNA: TGTGCCAGCAGCTCCTCCTCGACTAGCGGGCCATACGAGCAGTACTTC. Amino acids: CASSSSSTSGPYEQYF.

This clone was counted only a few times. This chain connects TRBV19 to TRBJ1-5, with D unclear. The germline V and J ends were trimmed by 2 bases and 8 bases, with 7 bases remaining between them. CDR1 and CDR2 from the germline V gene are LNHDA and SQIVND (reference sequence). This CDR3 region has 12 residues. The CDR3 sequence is CASSIFGEPQHF. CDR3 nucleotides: TGTGCCAGTAGTATATTCGGAGAGCCCCAGCATTTT.

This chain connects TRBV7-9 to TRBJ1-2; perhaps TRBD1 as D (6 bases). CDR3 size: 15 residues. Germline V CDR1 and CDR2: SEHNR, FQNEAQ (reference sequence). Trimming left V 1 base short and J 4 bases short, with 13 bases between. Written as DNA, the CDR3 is TGTGCCAGCAGCTTAGGCGGTCAGGGGCTCTATGGCTACACCTTC. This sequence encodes CASSLGGQGLYGYTF.

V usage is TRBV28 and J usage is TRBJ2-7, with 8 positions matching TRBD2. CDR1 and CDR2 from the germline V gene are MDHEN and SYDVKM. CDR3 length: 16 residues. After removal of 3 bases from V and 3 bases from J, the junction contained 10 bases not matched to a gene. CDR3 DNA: TGTGCCAGCAGTTTTGGGCCAACGGGGGGGCGCTACGAGCAGTACTTC. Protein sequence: CASSFGPTGGRYEQYF.

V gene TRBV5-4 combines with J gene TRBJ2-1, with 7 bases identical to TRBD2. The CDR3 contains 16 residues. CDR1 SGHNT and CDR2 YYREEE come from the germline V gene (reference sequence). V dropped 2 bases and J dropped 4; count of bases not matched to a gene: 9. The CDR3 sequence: CASSFDGGTNYNEQFF. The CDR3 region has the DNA TGTGCCAGCAGCTTTGACGGGGGGACTAATTACAATGAGCAGTTCTTC.

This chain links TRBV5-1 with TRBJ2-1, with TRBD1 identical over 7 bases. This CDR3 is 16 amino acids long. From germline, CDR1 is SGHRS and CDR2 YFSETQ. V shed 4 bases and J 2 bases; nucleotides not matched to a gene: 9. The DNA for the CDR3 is TGCGCCAGCAGCAGGACCGGGACAGAGGCCTACAATGAGCAGTTCTTC. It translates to CASSRTGTEAYNEQFF.

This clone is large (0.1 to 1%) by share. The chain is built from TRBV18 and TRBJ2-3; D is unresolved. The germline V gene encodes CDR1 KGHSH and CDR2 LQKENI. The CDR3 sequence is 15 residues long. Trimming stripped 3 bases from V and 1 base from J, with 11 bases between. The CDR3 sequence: CASSPVRMGTDTQYF. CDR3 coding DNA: TGTGCCAGCTCACCCGTCAGGATGGGCACAGATACGCAGTATTTT.

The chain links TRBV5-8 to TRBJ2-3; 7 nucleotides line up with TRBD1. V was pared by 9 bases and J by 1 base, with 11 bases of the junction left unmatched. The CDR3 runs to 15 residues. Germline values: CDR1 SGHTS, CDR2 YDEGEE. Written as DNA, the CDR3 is TGTGCCAAATCCCCGGGACAGACTGGCACAGATACGCAGTATTTT. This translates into CAKSPGQTGTDTQYF.

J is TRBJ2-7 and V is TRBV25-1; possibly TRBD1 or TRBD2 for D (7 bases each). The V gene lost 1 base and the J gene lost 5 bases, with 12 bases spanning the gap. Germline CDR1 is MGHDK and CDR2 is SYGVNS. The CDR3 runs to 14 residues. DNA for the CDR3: TGTGCCAGCAGTGAATCAGGGGGGGCCAACGAGCAGTACTTC. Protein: CASSESGGANEQYF.

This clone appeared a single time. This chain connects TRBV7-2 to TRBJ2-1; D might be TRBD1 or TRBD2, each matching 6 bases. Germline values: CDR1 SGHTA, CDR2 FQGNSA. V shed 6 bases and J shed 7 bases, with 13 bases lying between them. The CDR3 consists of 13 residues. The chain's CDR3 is CASSRGPLNEQFF. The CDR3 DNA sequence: TGTGCCAGCAGTCGGGGGCCATTGAATGAGCAGTTCTTC.

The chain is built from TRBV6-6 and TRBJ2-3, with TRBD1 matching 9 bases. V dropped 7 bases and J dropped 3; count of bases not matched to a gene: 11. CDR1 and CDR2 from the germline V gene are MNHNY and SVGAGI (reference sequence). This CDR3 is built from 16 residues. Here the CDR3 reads CASTPAGTGRTDTQYF. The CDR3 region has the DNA TGTGCCAGCACCCCCGCCGGGACAGGGAGGACAGATACGCAGTATTTT.

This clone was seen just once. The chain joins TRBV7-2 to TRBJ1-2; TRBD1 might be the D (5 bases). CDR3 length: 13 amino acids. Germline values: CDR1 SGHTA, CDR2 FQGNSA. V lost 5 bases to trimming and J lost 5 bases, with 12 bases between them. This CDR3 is CASSRGASYGYTF. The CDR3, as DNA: TGTGCCAGCAGCAGAGGGGCTTCTTATGGCTACACCTTC.